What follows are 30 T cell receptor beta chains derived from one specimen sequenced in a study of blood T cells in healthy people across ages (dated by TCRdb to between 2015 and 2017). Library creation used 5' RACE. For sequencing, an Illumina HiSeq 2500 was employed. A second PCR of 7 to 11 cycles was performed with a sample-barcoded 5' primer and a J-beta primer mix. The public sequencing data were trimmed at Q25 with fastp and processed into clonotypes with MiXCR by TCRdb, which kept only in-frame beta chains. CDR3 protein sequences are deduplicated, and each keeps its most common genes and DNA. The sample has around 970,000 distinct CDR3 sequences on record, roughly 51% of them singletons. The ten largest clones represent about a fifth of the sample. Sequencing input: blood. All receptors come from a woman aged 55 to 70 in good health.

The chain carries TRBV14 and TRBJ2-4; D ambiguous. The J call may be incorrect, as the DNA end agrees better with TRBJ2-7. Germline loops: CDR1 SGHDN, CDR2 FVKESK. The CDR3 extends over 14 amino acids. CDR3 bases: TGTGCCAGCAGCCAGGATTTCGGCAGTTACGAGCAGTACTTC. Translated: CASSQDFGSYEQYF.

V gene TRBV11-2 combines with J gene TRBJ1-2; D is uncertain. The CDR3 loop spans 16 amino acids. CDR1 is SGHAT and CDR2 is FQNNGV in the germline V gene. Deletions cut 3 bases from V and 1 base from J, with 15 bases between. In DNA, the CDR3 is TGTGCCAGCAGCTTCAAGGTCACTAAGTTTAACTATGGCTACACCTTC. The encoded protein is CASSFKVTKFNYGYTF.

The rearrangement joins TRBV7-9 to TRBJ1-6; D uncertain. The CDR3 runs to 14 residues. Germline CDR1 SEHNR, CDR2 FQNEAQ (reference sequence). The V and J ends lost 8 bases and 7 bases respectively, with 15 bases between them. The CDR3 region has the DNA TGTGCCAGCTCCCGGACCGGCTCAAATTCACCCCTCCACTTT. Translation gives CASSRTGSNSPLHF.

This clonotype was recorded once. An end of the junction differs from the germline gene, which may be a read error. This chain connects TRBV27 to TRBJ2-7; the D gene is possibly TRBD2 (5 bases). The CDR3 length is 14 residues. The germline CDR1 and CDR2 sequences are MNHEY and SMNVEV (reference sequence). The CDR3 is CAGSFDGKLYEQYF. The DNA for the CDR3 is TGTGCCGGCAGTTTCGACGGGAAGCTATACGAGCAGTACTTC.

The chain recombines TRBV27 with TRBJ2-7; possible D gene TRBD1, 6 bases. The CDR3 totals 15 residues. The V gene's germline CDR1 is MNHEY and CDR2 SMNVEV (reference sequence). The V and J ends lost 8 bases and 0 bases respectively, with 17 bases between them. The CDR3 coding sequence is TGTGCCAGCGGCCTCGGTAGAGGGGGCTCCTACGAGCAGTACTTC. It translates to CASGLGRGGSYEQYF.

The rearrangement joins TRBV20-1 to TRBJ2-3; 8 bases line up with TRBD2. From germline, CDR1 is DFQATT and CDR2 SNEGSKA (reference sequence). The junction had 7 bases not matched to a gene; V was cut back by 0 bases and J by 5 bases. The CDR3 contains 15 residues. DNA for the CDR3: TGCAGTGCTAGAGAAATAGCGGGGTATCAAGATACGCAGTATTTT. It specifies CSAREIAGYQDTQYF.

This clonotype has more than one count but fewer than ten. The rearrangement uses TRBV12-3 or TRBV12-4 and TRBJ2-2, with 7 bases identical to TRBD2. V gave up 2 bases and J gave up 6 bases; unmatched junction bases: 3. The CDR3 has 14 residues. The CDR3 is CASSLREAAGELFF. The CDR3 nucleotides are TGTGCCAGCAGTTTACGGGAGGCGGCCGGGGAGCTGTTTTTT.

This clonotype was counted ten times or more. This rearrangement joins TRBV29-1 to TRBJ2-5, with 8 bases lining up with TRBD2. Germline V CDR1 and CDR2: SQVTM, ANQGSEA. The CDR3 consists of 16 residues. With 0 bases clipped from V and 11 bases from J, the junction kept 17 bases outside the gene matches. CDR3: CSVEDRGGGRRNEQYF. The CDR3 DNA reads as TGCAGCGTTGAAGATCGGGGGGGCGGGAGAAGGAATGAGCAGTACTTC.

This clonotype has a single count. Written as DNA, the CDR3 is TGCGCCAGCAGCCAGGGTCCAGCTAACTATGGCTACACCTTC. Its translation: CASSQGPANYGYTF. This rearrangement joins TRBV4-1 to TRBJ1-2; D gene unclear. From germline, CDR1 is MGHRA and CDR2 YSYEKL. The V end lost 3 bases, the J end lost 0 bases, and 8 bases lay between the germline ends. The CDR3 spans 14 residues.

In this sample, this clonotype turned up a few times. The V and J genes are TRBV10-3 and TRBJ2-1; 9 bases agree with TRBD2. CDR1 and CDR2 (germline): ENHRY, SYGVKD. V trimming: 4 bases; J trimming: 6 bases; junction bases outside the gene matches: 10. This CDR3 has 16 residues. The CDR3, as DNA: TGTGCCATCAGTGGTGTAGCGGGAGCTCCCCCCAATGAGCAGTTCTTC. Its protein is CAISGVAGAPPNEQFF.

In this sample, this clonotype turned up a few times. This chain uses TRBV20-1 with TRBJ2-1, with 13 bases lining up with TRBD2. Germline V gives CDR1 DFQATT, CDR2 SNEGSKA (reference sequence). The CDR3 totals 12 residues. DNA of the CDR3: TGCGGGACTAGCGGGACCTACAATGAGCAGTTCTTC. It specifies CGTSGTYNEQFF.

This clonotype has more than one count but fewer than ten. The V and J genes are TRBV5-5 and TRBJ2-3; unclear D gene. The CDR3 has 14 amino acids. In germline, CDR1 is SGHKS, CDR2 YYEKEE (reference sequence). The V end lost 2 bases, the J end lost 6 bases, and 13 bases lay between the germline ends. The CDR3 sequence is CASSFVRQTDTQYF. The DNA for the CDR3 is TGTGCCAGCAGCTTCGTCCGCCAGACGGATACGCAGTATTTT.

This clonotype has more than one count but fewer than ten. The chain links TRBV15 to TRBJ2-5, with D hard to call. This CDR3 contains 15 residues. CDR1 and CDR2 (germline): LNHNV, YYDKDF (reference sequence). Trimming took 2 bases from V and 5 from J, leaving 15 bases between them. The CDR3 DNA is TGTGCCACCAGCAGATTAATGGGCCTATCGGAGACCCAGTACTTC. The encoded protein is CATSRLMGLSETQYF.

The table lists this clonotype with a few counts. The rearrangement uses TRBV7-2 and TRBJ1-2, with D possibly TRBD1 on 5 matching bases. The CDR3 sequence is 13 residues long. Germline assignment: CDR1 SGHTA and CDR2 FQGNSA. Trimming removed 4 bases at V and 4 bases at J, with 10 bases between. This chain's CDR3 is CASSWDSGYGYTF. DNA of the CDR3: TGTGCCAGCAGCTGGGACTCGGGCTATGGCTACACCTTC. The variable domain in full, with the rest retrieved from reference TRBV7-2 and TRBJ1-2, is GAGVSQSPSNKVTEKGKDVELRCDPISGHTALYWYRQSLGQGLEFLIYFQGNSAPDKSGLPSDRFSAERTGGSVSTLTIQRTQQEDSAVYLCASSWDSGYGYTFGSGTRLTVV.

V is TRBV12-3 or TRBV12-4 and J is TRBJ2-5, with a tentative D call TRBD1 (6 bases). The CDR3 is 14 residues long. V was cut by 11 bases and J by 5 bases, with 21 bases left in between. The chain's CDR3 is CAGTPGATAETQYF. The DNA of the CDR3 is TGTGCCGGCACCCCAGGGGCTACTGCGGAGACCCAGTACTTC.

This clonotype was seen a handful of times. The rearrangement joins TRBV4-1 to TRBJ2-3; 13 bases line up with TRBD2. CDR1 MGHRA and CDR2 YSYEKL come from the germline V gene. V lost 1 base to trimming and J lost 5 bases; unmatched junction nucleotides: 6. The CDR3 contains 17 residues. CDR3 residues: CASSQVWTSGSQDTQYF. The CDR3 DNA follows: TGCGCCAGCAGCCAAGTGTGGACTAGCGGGAGTCAAGATACGCAGTATTTT.

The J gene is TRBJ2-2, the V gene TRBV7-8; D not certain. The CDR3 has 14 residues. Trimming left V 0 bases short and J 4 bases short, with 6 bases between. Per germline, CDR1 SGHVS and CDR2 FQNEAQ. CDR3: CASSLAKPTGELFF. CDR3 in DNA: TGTGCCAGCAGCTTAGCGAAGCCCACCGGGGAGCTGTTTTTT.

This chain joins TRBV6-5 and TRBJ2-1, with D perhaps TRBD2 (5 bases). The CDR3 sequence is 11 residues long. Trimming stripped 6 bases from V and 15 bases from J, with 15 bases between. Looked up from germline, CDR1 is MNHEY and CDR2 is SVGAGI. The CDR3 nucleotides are TGTGCCAGCAGACTCGTCCGGGATTGGTTCTTC. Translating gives CASRLVRDWFF.

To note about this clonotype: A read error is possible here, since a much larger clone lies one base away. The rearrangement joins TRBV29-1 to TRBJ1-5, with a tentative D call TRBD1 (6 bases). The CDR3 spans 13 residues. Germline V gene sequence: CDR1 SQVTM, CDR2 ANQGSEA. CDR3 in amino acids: CVNQGSPYQPQHF. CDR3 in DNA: TGCGTGAATCAGGGGTCGCCCTATCAGCCCCAGCATTTT.

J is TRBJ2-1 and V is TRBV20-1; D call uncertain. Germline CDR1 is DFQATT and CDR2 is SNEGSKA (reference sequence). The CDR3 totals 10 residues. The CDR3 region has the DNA TGCAGCCCAGCGATTAATGAGCAGTTCTTC. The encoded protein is CSPAINEQFF.

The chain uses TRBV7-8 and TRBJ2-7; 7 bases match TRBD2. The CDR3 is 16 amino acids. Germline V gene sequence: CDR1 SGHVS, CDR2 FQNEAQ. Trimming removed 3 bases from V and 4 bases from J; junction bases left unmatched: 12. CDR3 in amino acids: CASSLVTTSANYEQYF. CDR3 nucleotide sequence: TGTGCCAGCAGCTTGGTAACCACTAGCGCCAATTACGAGCAGTACTTC.

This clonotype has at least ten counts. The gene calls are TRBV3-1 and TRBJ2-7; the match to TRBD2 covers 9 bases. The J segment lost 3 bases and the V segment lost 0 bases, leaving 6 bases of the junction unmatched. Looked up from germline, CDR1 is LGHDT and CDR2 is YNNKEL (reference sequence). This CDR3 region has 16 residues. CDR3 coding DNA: TGTGCCAGCAGCCAAGAGGCGGGAGGGTATAGCTACGAGCAGTACTTC. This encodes CASSQEAGGYSYEQYF.

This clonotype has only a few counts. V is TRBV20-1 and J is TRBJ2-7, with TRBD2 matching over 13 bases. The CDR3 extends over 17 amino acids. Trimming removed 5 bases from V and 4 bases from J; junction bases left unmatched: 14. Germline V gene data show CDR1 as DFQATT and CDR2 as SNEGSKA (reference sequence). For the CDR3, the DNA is TGCAGTGCTTCCCCGGGACTAGCGGGGCTAGGTCTGTACGAGCAGTACTTC. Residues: CSASPGLAGLGLYEQYF.

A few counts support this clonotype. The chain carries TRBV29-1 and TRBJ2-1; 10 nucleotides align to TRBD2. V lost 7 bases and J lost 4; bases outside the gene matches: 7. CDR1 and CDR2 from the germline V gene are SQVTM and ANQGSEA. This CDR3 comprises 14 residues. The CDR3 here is CSAELAGPYNEQFF. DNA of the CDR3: TGCAGCGCGGAACTAGCGGGGCCTTACAATGAGCAGTTCTTC.

CDR3 region: CASSHLPWYTEAFF. DNA of the CDR3: TGTGCCAGCAGTCACCTCCCGTGGTACACTGAAGCTTTCTTT. This chain joins TRBV28 and TRBJ1-1; the D is unclear. The V end lost 5 bases, the J end lost 3 bases, and 13 bases lay between the germline ends. Germline V gene lookup returns CDR1 MDHEN and CDR2 SYDVKM. The CDR3 runs 14 residues.

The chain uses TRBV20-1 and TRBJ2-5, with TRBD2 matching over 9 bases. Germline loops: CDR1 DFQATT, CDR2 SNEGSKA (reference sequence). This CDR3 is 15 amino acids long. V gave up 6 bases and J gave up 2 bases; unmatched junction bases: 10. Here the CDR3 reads CSAPMASGTQETQYF. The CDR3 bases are TGCAGTGCGCCCATGGCTAGCGGGACGCAAGAGACCCAGTACTTC.

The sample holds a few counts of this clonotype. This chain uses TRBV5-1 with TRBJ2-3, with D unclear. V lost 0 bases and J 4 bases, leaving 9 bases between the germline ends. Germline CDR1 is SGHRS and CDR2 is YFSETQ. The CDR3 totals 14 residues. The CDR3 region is CASSLVGAADTQYF. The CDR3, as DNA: TGCGCCAGCAGCTTGGTAGGCGCGGCAGATACGCAGTATTTT.

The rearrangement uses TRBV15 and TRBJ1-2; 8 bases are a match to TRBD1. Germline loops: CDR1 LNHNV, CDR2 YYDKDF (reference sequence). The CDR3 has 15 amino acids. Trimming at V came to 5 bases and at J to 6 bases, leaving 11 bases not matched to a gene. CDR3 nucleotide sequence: TGTGCCACCAGCCGGCAACAGGGGGTGCCGGATGGCTACACCTTC. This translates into CATSRQQGVPDGYTF.

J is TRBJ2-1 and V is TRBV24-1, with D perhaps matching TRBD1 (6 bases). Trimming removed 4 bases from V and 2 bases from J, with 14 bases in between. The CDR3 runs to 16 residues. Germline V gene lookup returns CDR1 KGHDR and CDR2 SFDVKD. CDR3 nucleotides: TGTGCCACCAGTGAAGGAACAGGGCTACCCTACAATGAGCAGTTCTTC. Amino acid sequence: CATSEGTGLPYNEQFF.

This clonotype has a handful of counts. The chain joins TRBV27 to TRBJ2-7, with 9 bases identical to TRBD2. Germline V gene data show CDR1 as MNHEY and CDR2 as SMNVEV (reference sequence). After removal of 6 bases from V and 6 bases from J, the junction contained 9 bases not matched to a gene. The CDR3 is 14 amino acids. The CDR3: CASSAAAGLAEQYF. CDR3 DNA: TGTGCCAGCAGCGCCGCCGCGGGACTAGCCGAGCAGTACTTC.